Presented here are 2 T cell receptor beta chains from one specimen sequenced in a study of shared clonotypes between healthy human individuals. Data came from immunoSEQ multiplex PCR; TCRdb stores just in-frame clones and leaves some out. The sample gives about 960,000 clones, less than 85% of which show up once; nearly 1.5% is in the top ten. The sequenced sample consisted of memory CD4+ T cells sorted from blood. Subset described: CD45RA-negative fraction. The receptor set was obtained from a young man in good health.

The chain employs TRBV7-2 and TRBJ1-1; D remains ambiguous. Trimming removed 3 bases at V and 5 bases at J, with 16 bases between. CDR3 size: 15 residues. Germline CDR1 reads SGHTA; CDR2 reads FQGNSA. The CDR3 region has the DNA TGTGCCAGCAGCTTGGTGCTTTCTGGGTATACTGAAGCTTTCTTT. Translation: CASSLVLSGYTEAFF.

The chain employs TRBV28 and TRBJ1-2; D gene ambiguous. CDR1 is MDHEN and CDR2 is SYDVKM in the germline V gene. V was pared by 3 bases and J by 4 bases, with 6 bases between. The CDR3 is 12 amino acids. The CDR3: CASSFDLYGYTF. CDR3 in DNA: TGTGCCAGCAGTTTTGACCTCTATGGCTACACCTTC.